This T cell receptor beta chain originates from a study of blood T cells in healthy people across ages. With a J-beta primer mix and a sample-barcoded 5' primer, a second PCR ran about 6 to 11 cycles. MiXCR, applied by TCRdb to the 5' RACE reads, yields one record per CDR3 protein. The table lists about 620,000 distinct CDR3 sequences, approximately 21% of them singletons. CDR3 size: 16 residues. Germline V gene data show CDR1 as MNHNS and CDR2 as SASEGT. Peripheral blood was drawn, about 9.7 milliliters per donor. The chain has TRBV6-1 and TRBJ2-5, with 7 nucleotides matching TRBD1. The J call may not be correct, given that the DNA end is closer to TRBJ2-1. This TCR derives from a man between 65 and 85 years old in good health. Sample: blood. The DNA of the CDR3 is TGTGCCAGCAGTAAGACAGGGCGCTCCGGAAGGGGTGAGCAGTTCTTC. Translating gives CASSKTGRSGRGEQFF.